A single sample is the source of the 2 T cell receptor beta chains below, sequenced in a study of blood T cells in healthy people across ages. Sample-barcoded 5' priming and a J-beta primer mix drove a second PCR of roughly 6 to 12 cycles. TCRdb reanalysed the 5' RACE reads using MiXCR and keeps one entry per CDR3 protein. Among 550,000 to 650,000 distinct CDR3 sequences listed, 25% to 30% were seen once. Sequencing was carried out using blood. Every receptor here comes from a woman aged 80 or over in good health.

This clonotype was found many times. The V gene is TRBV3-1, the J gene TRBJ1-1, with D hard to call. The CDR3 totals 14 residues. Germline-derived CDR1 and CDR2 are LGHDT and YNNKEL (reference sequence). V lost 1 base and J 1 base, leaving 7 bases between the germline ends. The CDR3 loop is CASSQVKANTEAFF. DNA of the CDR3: TGTGCCAGCAGCCAAGTAAAAGCGAACACTGAAGCTTTCTTT.

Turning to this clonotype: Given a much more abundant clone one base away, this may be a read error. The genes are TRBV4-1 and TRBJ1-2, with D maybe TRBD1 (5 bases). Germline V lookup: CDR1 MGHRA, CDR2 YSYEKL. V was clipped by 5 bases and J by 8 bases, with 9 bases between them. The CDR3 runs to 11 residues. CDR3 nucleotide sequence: TGCGCCAGCAGCTGGGGGAGGGGCTACACCTTC. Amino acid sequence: CASSWGRGYTF.